This T cell receptor (beta chain) is from a study of Graves' ophthalmopathy and Graves' hyperthyroidism (dated by TCRdb to 2017 to 2018). At the level of the whole study: Peripheral blood was collected at initial diagnosis, prior to any treatment. In total, 135 blood samples were TCR-sequenced: 40 to 45 ophthalmopathy, some 75 hyperthyroidism and approximately 17 hyperthyroidism-to-ophthalmopathy patients. Once sampling was done, hyperthyroidism patients were given methimazole at a starting dose of 30 mg daily, while ophthalmopathy patients were given high-dose intravenous methylprednisolone. In roughly six hyperthyroidism patients, T-cell repertoires of thyroid tissue and blood were compared. A discovery set of 100 patients (around 45 ophthalmopathy, about 59 stable hyperthyroidism) was enrolled to explore V-J signatures distinguishing ophthalmopathy from hyperthyroidism. An independent validation cohort was composed of approximately 19 hyperthyroidism patients and around 16 patients who later progressed from hyperthyroidism to ophthalmopathy. The study used signatures of the TCR beta repertoire to tell Graves' ophthalmopathy apart from Graves' hyperthyroidism and to predict which patients would progress to ophthalmopathy.

In regard to this clonotype: The antigen it binds to is not known. The record has no base qualities; no much larger clone is one base away.

What the study reported, not specific to this receptor: Sample size was not statistically predetermined, and group allocation was not concealed from the investigators. In cross-validation, the 13-signature model distinguished ophthalmopathy from stable hyperthyroidism with 87.88% sensitivity and roughly 81% specificity, while in the test set the corresponding values were about 80% and 75%. Most expanded thyroid clonotypes with frequency above 0.001 were also detected in blood, suggesting blood repertoires may reflect the thyroid immune response. In validation, the model predicted ophthalmopathy progression with 70.59% sensitivity and about 77% specificity; roughly 11 predicted patients were CT-confirmed with GO in a median of roughly 6.8 months.

TCR beta CDR3 regions were amplified from RNA transcripts for repertoire sequencing. HTBI primers and the Qiagen OneStep RT-PCR kit were used in a first-round RT-PCR, which was followed by a second-round multiplex PCR, size selection and purification. The libraries underwent paired-end sequencing with 100 bp reads on an Illumina HiSeq2000. As for the original processing: SOAPnuke was used for read processing, and reads with adapters, uncalled bases, a mean Phred below 15, or no exact constant-primer or identifier match were discarded. COPE v1.2.5 was used to merge the high-quality paired reads. Each unique nucleotide sequence was defined as a clonotype, and clonotypes were aligned to IMGT TRB V, D and J references with MiTCR v1.1. The analysis was limited to V-J combinations with a frequency above 0.0001, which together covered 99.2% of the repertoires. A TCR clonal expansion and chaos score per V-J combination was defined as the ratio of F50 clonal expansion to chaos observed in the TCRdist matrix. Welch's t-statistics and random forest were used to reduce the features to about a dozen V-J combinations, which were then used as input to a naive Bayes classifier. The Morisita-Horn index was used to measure how similar the thyroid and blood repertoires were. Clones were called with MiXCR by TCRdb after fastp trimmed the public reads at Q25, and only in-frame beta chains were retained. Each CDR3 protein gets just one entry, which takes the most common genes and DNA from the rows behind it. Clone size and V and J calls follow TCRdb, not the original study. In this sample the table shows approximately 640,000 distinct CDR3 sequences, about 38% of which occur a single time. Of the sample, 3.3% is held by the ten largest clones.

The ophthalmopathy patients had moderately to severely active disease, with a Clinical Activity Score of 3 or higher, a NOSPECS grade of 4 or higher, and a disease duration of less than 3 months. Patients with other autoimmune diseases, uncontrolled infections, pregnancy or lactation were excluded. Diagnosis was based on clinical symptoms, serum thyroxine, TRAb, thyroid ultrasound and orbital computed tomography. PBMCs were isolated from roughly 10 ml of fresh peripheral blood by Ficoll-Paque density gradient centrifugation. Total RNA was extracted with Trizol reagent and quality-checked on an Agilent 2100 Bioanalyzer. Trimming removed 3 bases from V and 0 bases from J; the gene matches leave 17 bases unexplained. From its cysteine to its phenylalanine, the CDR3 spans 22 amino acids. The CDR3 DNA has 66 bases and is translated from base 1. CDR1 and CDR2 were assigned from the germline V gene as SGHVS and FQNEAQ.

Material: peripheral blood. This receptor chain uses TRBV7-8 and TRBJ2-6; 10 bases in the junction line up with TRBD2. The source is an adult man with Graves' ophthalmopathy. The CDR3 region reads CASSFGTAGGTENFSGANVLTF. The base sequence is TGTGCCAGCAGCTTCGGGACAGCGGGGGGGACAGAGAATTTCTCTGGGGCCAACGTCCTGACTTTC.